This TCR beta chain is drawn from a study of blood T cell repertoires in COVID-19. Study-level information: Material from acute and convalescent COVID-19 was sourced from the United States, Italy and Spain. Sample material is recorded as cDNA or gDNA derived from T cells, B-cell-depleted T cells, or PBMCs.

How the authors handled the data: Quantification of nucleated cells was approximated via reference gene primer amplification. The repertoire was sequenced with immunoSEQ multiplex PCR; TCRdb's copy has only in-frame clones and lacks some. D and trimming were read from the DNA, whereas the V and J calls and clone size are those reported in that table. The repertoire holds 140,000 to 150,000 clones, 70% to 90% seen once, with more than 7.5% in the top ten. Patients from Seattle were sampled longitudinally, starting during active infection. Germline assignment: CDR1 SQVTM and CDR2 ANQGSEA. J was trimmed by 4 bases and V by 0 bases; bases with no gene match: 16. The CDR3 sequence is 18 residues long. A single count supports this clone.

Sequencing used peripheral blood. The chain couples TRBV29-1 to TRBJ1-1, with 8 nucleotides matching TRBD1. The clonotype originates from an older woman with COVID-19, enrolled during active disease. DNA for the CDR3: TGCAGCGTTGAAGAGAGAGATTATACAACAGGGGGTCGCACTGAAGCTTTCTTT. As protein: CSVEERDYTTGGRTEAFF.